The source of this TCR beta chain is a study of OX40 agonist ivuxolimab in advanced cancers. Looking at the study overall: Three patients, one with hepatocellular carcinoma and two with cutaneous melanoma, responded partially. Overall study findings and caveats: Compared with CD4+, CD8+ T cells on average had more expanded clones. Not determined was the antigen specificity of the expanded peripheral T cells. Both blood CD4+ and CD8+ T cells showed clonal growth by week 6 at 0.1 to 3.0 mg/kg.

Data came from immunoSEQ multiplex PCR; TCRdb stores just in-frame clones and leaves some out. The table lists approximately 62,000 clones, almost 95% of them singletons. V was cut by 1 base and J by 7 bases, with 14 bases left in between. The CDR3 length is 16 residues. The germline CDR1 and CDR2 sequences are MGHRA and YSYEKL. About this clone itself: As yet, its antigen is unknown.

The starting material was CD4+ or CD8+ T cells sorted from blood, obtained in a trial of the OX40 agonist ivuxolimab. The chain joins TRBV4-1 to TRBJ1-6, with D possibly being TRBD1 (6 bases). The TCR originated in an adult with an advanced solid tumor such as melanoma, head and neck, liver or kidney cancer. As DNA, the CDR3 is TGCGCCAGCAGCCAAGTATTTCAGGGGCCCAATTCACCCCTCCACTTT. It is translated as CASSQVFQGPNSPLHF.